This TCR beta chain appears in the sequencing data of a study of blood T cell repertoires in COVID-19. Trimming pared 9 bases from V and 5 bases from J, leaving 13 bases between. The CDR3 contains 13 residues. Germline-derived CDR1 and CDR2 are SEHNR and FQNEAQ (reference sequence). Participants had their cohort set by participant-reported clinical history. TCRdb keeps only in-frame clones here, not all; method: immunoSEQ multiplex PCR. The repertoire holds 150,000 to 200,000 clones, approximately 90% seen once, with around 2.4% in the top ten. The chain recombines TRBV7-9 with TRBJ2-2; tentative D call: TRBD2 (6 bases). What was sequenced was PBMCs or T cells enriched from blood (not recorded which). The clonotype comes from a woman in her 30s who had recovered from COVID-19. DNA for the CDR3: TGTGCCAGTGGGACTCGAGGAACCGGGGAGCTGTTTTTT. As protein: CASGTRGTGELFF.